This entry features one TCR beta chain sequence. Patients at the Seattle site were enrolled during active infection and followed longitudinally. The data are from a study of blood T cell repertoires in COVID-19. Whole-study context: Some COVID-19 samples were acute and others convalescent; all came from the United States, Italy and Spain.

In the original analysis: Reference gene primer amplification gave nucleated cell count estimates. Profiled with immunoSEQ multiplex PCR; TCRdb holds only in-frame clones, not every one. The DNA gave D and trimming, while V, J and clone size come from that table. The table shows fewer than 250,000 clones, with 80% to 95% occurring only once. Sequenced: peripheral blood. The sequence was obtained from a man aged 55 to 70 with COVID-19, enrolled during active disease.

CDR3 in amino acids: CASSSVSLRGSEQYF. The CDR3 DNA reads as TGTGCCAGCAGCTCCGTGTCCCTCCGGGGGAGCGAGCAGTACTTC. J is TRBJ2-7 and V is TRBV7-2; D perhaps matches TRBD2 (6 bases). V lost 4 bases to trimming and J lost 6 bases, with 19 bases between them. Germline V gives CDR1 SGHTA, CDR2 FQGNSA. The CDR3 loop spans 15 amino acids.